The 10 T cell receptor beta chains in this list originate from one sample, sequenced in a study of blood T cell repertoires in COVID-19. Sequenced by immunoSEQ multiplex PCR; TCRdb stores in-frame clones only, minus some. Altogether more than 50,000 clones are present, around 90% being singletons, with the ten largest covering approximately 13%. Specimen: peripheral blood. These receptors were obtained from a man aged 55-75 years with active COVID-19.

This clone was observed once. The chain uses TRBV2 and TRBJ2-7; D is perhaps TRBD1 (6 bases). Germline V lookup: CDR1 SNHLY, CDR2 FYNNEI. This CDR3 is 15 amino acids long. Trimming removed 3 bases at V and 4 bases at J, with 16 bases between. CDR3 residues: CASSEGQGTTYEQYF. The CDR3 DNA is TGTGCCAGCAGTGAGGGGCAGGGGACCACATACGAGCAGTACTTC.

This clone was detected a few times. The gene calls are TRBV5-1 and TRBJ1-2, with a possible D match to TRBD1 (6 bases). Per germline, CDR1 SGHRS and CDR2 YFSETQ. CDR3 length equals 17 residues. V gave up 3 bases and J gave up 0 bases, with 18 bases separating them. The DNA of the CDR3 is TGCGCCAGCAGCTGGGGGAACAGGGAGCCAGCTAACTATGGCTACACCTTC. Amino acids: CASSWGNREPANYGYTF. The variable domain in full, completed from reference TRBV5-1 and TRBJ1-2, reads KAGVTQTPRYLIKTRGQQVTLSCSPISGHRSVSWYQQTPGQGLQFLFEYFSETQRNKGNFPGRFSGRQFSNSRSEMNVSTLELGDSALYLCASSWGNREPANYGYTFGSGTRLTVV.

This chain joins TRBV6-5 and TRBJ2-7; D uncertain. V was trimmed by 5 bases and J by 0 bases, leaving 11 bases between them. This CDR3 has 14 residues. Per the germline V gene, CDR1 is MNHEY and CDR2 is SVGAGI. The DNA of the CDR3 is TGTGCCAGCAGTCCATCCGCTAGCTCCTACGAGCAGTACTTC. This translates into CASSPSASSYEQYF.

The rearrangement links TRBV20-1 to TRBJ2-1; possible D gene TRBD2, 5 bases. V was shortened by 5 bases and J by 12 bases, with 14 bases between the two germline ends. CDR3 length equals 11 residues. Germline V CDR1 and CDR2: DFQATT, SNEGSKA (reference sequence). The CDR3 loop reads CSALLLGGQFF. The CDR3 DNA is TGCAGTGCTCTCCTACTAGGTGGGCAGTTCTTC.

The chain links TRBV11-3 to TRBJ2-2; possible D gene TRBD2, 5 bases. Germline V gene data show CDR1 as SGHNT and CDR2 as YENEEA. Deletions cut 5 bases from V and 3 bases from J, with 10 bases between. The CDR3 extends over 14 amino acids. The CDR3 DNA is TGTGCCAGCAGCCAGGACGGGGACACCGGGGAGCTGTTTTTT. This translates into CASSQDGDTGELFF.

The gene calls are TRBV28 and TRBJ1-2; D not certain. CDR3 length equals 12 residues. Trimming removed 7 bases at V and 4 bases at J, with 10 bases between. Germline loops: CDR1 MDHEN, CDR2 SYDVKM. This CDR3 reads CASINRSYGYTF. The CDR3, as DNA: TGTGCCAGCATCAACCGGTCCTATGGCTACACCTTC.

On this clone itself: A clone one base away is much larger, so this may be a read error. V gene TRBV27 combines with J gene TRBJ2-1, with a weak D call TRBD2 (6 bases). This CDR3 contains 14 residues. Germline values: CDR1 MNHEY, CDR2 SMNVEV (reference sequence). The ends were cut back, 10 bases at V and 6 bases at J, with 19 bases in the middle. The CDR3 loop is CAIRGSGRRNEQFF. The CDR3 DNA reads TGTGCCATCCGGGGGAGCGGAAGACGCAATGAGCAGTTCTTC.

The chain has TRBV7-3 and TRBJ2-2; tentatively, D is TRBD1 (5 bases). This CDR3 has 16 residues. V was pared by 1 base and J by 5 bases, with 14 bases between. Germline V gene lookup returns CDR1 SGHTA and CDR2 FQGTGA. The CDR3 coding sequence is TGTGCCAGCAGCTTAAGGGGCGCCTTCGGGACCGGGGAGCTGTTTTTT. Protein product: CASSLRGAFGTGELFF.

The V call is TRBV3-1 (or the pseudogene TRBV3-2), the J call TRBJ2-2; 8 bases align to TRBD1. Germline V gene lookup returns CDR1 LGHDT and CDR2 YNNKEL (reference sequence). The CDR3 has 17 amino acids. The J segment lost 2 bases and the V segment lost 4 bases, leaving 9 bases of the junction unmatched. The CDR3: CASSPYGRGRNTGELFF. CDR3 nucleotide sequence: TGTGCCAGCAGCCCCTACGGCAGGGGGCGAAACACCGGGGAGCTGTTTTTT.

For the CDR3, the DNA is TGCGCCAGCAGCCCCGCGCGGGGATCGGACTATGGCTACACCTTC. It encodes CASSPARGSDYGYTF. This chain joins TRBV5-1 and TRBJ1-2, with D unclear. The CDR3 covers 15 residues. Germline CDR1 SGHRS, CDR2 YFSETQ. The V gene lost 4 bases and the J gene lost 3 bases, with 16 bases spanning the gap.